This T cell receptor beta chain was sequenced for a study of blood T cells in healthy people across ages. Notes on the study in general: It was found that TCR beta diversity correlated strongly with the percentage of naive T cells.

On this clonotype: As yet, its antigen is unknown.

Germline CDR1 SEHNR, CDR2 FQNEAQ (reference sequence). After removal of 5 bases from V and 2 bases from J, the junction contained 8 bases not matched to a gene. The CDR3 covers 15 residues. The use of a sample-barcoded 5' primer and a J-beta primer mix characterized a second PCR of about 7 to 12 cycles. Through a template-switch adaptor with 12 random nucleotides, each cDNA molecule received a tag. Every sample returned 2.5 million or more CDR3-containing paired-end reads. Each CDR3 protein gets one entry after TCRdb re-called the 5' RACE reads with MiXCR. The profile shows about 1.7 million distinct CDR3 sequences, 28% of them singletons.

The genes are TRBV7-9 and TRBJ1-1, with TRBD1 matching over 7 bases. The sequence came from a woman in her thirties in good health. The sequencing input was blood. The CDR3 here is CASSGWDSSNTEAFF. The CDR3 nucleotides read TGTGCCAGCAGCGGCTGGGACAGTTCAAACACTGAAGCTTTCTTT.